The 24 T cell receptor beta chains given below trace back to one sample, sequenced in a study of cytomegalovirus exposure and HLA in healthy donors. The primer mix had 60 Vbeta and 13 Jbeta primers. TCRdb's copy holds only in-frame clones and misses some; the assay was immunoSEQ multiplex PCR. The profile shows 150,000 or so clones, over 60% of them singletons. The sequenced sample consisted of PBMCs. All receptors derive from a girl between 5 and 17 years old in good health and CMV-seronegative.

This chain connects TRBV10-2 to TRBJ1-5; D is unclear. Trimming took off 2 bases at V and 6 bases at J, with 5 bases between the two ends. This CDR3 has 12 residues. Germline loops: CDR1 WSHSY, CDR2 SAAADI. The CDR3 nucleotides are TGCGCCAGCAGTGAGCTTAGTCAGCCCCAGCATTTT. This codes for CASSELSQPQHF.

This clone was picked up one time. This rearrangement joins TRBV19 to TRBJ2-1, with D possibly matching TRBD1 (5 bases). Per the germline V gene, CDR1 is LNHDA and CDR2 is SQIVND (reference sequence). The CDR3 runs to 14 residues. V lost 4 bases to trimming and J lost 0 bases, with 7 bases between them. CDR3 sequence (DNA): TGTGCCAGTAGTAGAACAGGCTCCTACAATGAGCAGTTCTTC. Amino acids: CASSRTGSYNEQFF. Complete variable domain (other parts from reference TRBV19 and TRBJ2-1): DGGITQSPKYLFRKEGQNVTLSCEQNLNHDAMYWYRQDPGQGLRLIYYSQIVNDFQKGDIAEGYSVSREKKESFPLTVTSAQKNPTAFYLCASSRTGSYNEQFFGPGTRLTVL.

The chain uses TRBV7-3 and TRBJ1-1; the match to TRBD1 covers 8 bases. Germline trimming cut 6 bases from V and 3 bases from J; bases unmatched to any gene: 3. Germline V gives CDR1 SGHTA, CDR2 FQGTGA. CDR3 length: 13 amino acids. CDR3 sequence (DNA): TGTGCCAGCAGATTACAGGGGGACACTGAAGCTTTCTTT. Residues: CASRLQGDTEAFF.

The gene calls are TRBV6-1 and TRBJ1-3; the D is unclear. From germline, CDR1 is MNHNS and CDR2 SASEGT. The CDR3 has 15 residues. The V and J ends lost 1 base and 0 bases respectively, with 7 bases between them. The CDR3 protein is CASSEGRRSGNTIYF. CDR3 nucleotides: TGTGCCAGCAGTGAAGGGCGGCGCTCTGGAAACACCATATATTTT.

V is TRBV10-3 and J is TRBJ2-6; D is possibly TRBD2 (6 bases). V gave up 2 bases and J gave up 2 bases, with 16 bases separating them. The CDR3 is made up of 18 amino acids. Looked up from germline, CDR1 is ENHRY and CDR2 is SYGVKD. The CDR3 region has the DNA TGTGCCATCAGTGAGGCGGGGCTCGGAAGGGCTGGGGCCAACGTCCTGACTTTC. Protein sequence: CAISEAGLGRAGANVLTF.

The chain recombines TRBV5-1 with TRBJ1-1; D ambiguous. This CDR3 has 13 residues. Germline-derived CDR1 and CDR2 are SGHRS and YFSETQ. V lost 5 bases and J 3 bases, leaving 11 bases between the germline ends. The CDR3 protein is CASRQTRDTEAFF. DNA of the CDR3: TGCGCCAGCAGACAGACGCGGGACACTGAAGCTTTCTTT.

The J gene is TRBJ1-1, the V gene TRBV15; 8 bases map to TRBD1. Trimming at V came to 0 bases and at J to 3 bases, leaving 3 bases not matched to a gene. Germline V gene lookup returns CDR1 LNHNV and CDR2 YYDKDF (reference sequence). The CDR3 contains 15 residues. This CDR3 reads CATSRDSQGDTEAFF. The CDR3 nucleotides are TGTGCCACCAGCAGAGATTCACAGGGGGACACTGAAGCTTTCTTT.

CDR3 region: CASSSGGTEKLFF. The CDR3 region has the DNA TGTGCCAGCAGCTCGGGGGGTACTGAAAAACTGTTTTTT. The V call is TRBV7-2, the J call TRBJ1-4; the D gene is possibly TRBD1 (5 bases). The CDR3 loop spans 13 amino acids. V dropped 4 bases and J dropped 7 bases, with 10 bases sitting between them. The V gene's germline CDR1 is SGHTA and CDR2 FQGNSA. Full variable domain (missing parts from reference TRBV7-2 and TRBJ1-4): GAGVSQSPSNKVTEKGKDVELRCDPISGHTALYWYRQSLGQGLEFLIYFQGNSAPDKSGLPSDRFSAERTGGSVSTLTIQRTQQEDSAVYLCASSSGGTEKLFFGSGTQLSVL.

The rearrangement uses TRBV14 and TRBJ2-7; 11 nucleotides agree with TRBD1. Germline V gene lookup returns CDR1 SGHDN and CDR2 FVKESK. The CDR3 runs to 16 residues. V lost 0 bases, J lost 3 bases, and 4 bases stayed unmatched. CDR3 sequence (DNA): TGTGCCAGCAGCCAAGATAGGACAGGGGGCTTCTACGAGCAGTACTTC. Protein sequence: CASSQDRTGGFYEQYF.

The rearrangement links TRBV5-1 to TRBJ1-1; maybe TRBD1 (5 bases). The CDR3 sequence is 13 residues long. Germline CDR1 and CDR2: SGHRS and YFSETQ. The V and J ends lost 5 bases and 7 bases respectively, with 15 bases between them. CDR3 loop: CASRVGASGEAFF. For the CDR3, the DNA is TGCGCCAGCAGGGTAGGGGCTTCGGGTGAAGCTTTCTTT.

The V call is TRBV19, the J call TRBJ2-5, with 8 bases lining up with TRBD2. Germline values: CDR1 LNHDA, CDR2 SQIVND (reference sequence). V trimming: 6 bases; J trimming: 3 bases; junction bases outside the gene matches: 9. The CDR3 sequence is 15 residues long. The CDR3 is CASSLSGGREETQYF. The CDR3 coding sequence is TGTGCCAGTAGCCTGAGCGGGGGCAGGGAAGAGACCCAGTACTTC.

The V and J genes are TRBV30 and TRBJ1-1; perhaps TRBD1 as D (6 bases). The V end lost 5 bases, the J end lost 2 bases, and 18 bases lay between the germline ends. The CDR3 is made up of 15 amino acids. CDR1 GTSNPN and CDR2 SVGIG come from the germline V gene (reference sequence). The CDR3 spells CAWDSVGTPNTEAFF. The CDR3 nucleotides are TGTGCCTGGGATTCAGTGGGGACACCTAACACTGAAGCTTTCTTT.

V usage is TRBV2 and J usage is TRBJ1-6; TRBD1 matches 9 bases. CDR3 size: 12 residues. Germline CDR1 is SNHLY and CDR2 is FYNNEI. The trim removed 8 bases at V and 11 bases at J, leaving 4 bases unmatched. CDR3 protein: CASWGQGPPLHF. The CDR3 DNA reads TGTGCCAGCTGGGGACAGGGCCCACCCCTCCACTTT.

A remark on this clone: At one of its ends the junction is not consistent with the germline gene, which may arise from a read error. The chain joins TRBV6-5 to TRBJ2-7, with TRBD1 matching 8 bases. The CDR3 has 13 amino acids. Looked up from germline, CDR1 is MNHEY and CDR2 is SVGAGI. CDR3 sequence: CASGQGWVYGQYF. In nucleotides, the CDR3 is TGTGCCAGCGGACAGGGCTGGGTCTACGGGCAGTACTTC.

CDR3 protein: CASSKGQDSYNSPLHF. In nucleotides, the CDR3 is TGTGCCAGCAGCAAGGGACAGGACTCCTATAATTCACCCCTCCACTTT. This chain links TRBV6-6 with TRBJ1-6; 8 bases align to TRBD1. This CDR3 has 16 amino acids. With V trimmed by 6 bases and J by 0 bases, 4 bases remained unmatched. In germline, CDR1 is MNHNY, CDR2 SVGAGI (reference sequence).

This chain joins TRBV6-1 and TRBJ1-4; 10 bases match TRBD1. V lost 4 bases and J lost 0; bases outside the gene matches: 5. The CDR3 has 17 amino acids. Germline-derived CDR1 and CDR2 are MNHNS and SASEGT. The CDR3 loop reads CASSGRTGGATNEKLFF. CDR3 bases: TGTGCCAGCAGTGGAAGGACAGGGGGTGCAACTAATGAAAAACTGTTTTTT.

The CDR3 is CASSERDRGKLFF. CDR3 nucleotide sequence: TGTGCCAGCAGTGAGCGGGACAGGGGAAAACTGTTTTTT. This chain joins TRBV6-1 and TRBJ1-4; 10 bases are shared with TRBD1. The trim removed 3 bases at V and 10 bases at J, leaving 2 bases unmatched. Germline V gene sequence: CDR1 MNHNS, CDR2 SASEGT. CDR3 length: 13 residues.

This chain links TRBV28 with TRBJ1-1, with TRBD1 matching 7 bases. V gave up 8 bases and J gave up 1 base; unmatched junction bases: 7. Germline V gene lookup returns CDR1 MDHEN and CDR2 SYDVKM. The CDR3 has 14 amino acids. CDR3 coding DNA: TGTGCCAGCCACCACAGGGGTGGGAACACTGAAGCTTTCTTT. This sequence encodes CASHHRGGNTEAFF.

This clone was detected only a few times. The CDR3 nucleotides are TGTGCCAGCGGTTCGGGACATCCGAACACTGAAGCTTTCTTT. Its protein is CASGSGHPNTEAFF. The chain joins TRBV19 to TRBJ1-1, with D perhaps matching TRBD1 (6 bases). V was pared by 9 bases and J by 1 base, with 15 bases between. The CDR3 length is 14 residues. The germline CDR1 and CDR2 sequences are LNHDA and SQIVND (reference sequence).

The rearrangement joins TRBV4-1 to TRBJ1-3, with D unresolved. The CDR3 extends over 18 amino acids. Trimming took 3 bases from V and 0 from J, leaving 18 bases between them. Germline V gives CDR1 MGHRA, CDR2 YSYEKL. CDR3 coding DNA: TGCGCCAGCAGCCAGGAAAACGCGGGTATGTTCTCTGGAAACACCATATATTTT. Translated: CASSQENAGMFSGNTIYF.

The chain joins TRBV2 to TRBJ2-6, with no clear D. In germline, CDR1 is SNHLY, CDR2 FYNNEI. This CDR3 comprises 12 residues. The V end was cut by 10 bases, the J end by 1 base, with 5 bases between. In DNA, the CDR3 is TGTGCCATCCTATCTGGGGCCAACGTCCTGACTTTC. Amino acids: CAILSGANVLTF.

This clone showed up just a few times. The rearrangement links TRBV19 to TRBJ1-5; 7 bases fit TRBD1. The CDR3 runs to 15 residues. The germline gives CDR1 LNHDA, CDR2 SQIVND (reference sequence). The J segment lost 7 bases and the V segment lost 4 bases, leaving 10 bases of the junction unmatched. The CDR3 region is CASSTYRGGGQPQHF. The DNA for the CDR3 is TGTGCCAGTAGTACCTACAGGGGAGGTGGCCAGCCCCAGCATTTT.

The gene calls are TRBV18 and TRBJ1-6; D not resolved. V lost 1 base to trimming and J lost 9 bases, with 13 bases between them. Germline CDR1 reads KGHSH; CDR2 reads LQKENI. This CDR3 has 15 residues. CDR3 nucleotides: TGTGCCAGCTCACCACGGTCGGATTCGGGTTCACCCCTCCACTTT. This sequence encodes CASSPRSDSGSPLHF.

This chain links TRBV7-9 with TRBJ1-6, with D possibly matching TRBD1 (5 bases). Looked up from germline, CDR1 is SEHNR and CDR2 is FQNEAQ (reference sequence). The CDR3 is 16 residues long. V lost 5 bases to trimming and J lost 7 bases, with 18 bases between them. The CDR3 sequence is CASSPVDGGGNSPLHF. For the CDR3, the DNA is TGTGCCAGCAGCCCAGTGGACGGCGGGGGGAATTCACCCCTCCACTTT.